This entry is about one TCR beta chain. The antigen is not known. The CDR3 extends over 13 amino acids. Trimming removed 9 bases at V and 3 bases at J, with 12 bases between. Germline CDR1 is LNHDA and CDR2 is SQIVND (reference sequence). This record comes from a study of shared clonotypes between healthy human individuals. Findings of the study overall: Between a handful of donors, naive CD4 clonotypes were shared at a level of around 5.2%.

Libraries were prepared by immunoSEQ multiplex PCR; TCRdb keeps only in-frame clonotypes and omits some of them. The sample includes about 870,000 clones, nearly 95% of them seen just once. CD45RO-negative CD8 cells positively selected for CCR7 made up the naive population, which excluded terminally differentiated effector memory CD45RA+ cells. Every donor, a Caucasian adult, lived in Nashville, Tennessee. Sequenced input: naive CD8+ T cells sorted from blood. This rearrangement joins TRBV19 to TRBJ2-1, with D perhaps TRBD1 (5 bases). The clonotype originates from a young man in good health. CDR3 sequence: CASASDSYNEQFF. In DNA, the CDR3 is TGTGCCAGCGCGTCAGACAGCTACAATGAGCAGTTCTTC.